This record looks at one TCR beta chain sequence and its context. No antigen is known for it. The sample comes from a study of cytomegalovirus exposure and HLA in healthy donors. General observations from the study: Most TCR sequences proved rare, with some public TCRs found in many donors. Under in vitro conditions, a few CMV-associated chains were confirmed as specific for CMV antigens. Cytomegalovirus association was assigned to over 150 TCR beta chains.

Here immunoSEQ multiplex PCR was the method, and the copy in TCRdb shows in-frame clones only, minus some. Among fewer than 250,000 clones listed, around nine tenths were seen once. These donors were members of the roughly 120-subject validation cohort, a group separate from the roughly 700-subject first cohort. The V and J ends lost 5 bases and 10 bases respectively, with 9 bases between them. From germline, CDR1 is SGHAT and CDR2 FQNNGV. This CDR3 is 11 amino acids long. Sequenced input: PBMCs. The rearrangement links TRBV11-2 to TRBJ2-1, with D perhaps TRBD1 (5 bases). The clonotype comes from a man in his late teens or twenties in good health and CMV-seronegative. This CDR3 reads CASSLWTEQFF. In nucleotides, the CDR3 is TGTGCCAGCAGCCTTTGGACAGAGCAGTTCTTC.